These T cell receptor beta chains were read from a single sample in a study of molecular identifiers for immune sequencing clone quantification. TCRdb re-called the PCR reads through MiXCR, storing one row per CDR3 protein. The sample lists just under 650,000 distinct CDR3 sequences; approximately 20% were seen once. Sequencing used naive CD8+ T cells from blood, with Jurkat cell RNA spiked in. All receptors derive from a human donor in good health. Some libraries in this study had Jurkat cell RNA spiked in. CDR3s leave out the opening cysteine and the closing phenylalanine or tryptophan. Fields, in order: CDR3 length, clone size, V gene, CDR3 protein. Only some rows state a clone size, as once, few, many or a class for expanded clones.

14 - TRBV21-1 ASSRRTGANSYEQC
16 - TRBV9 ASSVARDRVTGANVLT
15 - TRBV7-9 ASSFRRGTGVQDTQY
14 few TRBV30 AWSVVGGGGADTQY
11 many TRBV6-1 ASSEIPDSEAF
14 many TRBV7-9 ASSLATGALQETQY
11 few TRBV12-3/TRBV12-4 AGSTTSPGELF
10 few TRBV28 ASSQTGRRHV
15 many TRBV4-3 ASSQEALHRGNTEAF
10 - TRBV20-1 SASRGTGELF
11 few TRBV28 ASTQGDYYGYT
11 many TRBV6-5 ASRPTEYTEAF
13 once TRBV4-1 ASSHDETVNTEAF
10 few TRBV10-2 ASSESTATIY
12 many TRBV2 ASSGISSTDTQY
10 many TRBV5-8 ASSLEYNIQY
12 many TRBV4-3 ASSQDRGYNEQF
11 many TRBV18 ASSLQGTWEAF
13 many TRBV20-1 SARDPGGTGNTIY
13 - TRBV6-1 ASSESLQGAGEQY
13 many TRBV19 ASSISGLSNQPQH
11 few TRBV2 ASEQGGRNIQY
11 many TRBV6-2/TRBV6-3 ASSYGGIYEQY
12 many TRBV21-1 ASSVTGDQETQY
16 many TRBV12-3/TRBV12-4 ASSPITGTSGSTDTQY
11 - TRBV11-1 ASSLGLGNEQY
16 few TRBV4-2 ASSQKAGPTGRSYEQY
9 many TRBV30 AWRADEKLF
12 many TRBV4-3 ASSQGYEGDEQY
15 - TRBV29-1 SVVFLIRTEAYNEQF
14 many TRBV7-2 ASSFWGTGIPGELF
12 many TRBV27 ASSPIDSKYEQY
12 few TRBV19 ASTEDRGNQPQH
11 many TRBV5-6 ASSLHSGTEAF
13 - TRBV2 ASSGGLSSYNEQF
13 many TRBV20-1 SAIGGGAGANVLT
15 - TRBV7-9 ASSLAQGIGYQETQY
13 many TRBV18 ASSPPTLSYNEQF
12 many TRBV5-1 ASNDSPGGYEQY
13 - TRBV4-1 ASSQVRLSWTEAF
14 many TRBV3-1 ASSQPLGGGTDTQY
13 few TRBV6-6 ASSYVSAAGNTIY
11 many TRBV28 ASSSLQHTEAF